This TCR beta chain was retrieved from a study of post-analysis software for immune sequencing data. Study context: Disease trajectories encompassed relapsing-remitting, secondary progressive and progressive-relapsing multiple sclerosis.

About this clonotype: Its antigen is as yet unknown.

Built from TCR beta cDNA, the libraries had unique molecular identifiers in them. Using its own MiXCR run on the PCR reads, TCRdb lists one record per CDR3 protein. The repertoire holds approximately 360,000 distinct CDR3 sequences, around a third seen once, with 13% in the top ten. Broader study findings: Significantly lower normalized Chao1 diversity was found in patients with multiple sclerosis relative to controls.

The sequenced material came from blood. This TCR derives from a girl under 18 with multiple sclerosis.

Here the CDR3 reads CAISPTSGSSYEQYF. CDR3 DNA sequence: TGTGCCATCAGTCCGACTAGCGGTAGCTCCTACGAGCAGTACTTC. J is TRBJ2-7 and V is TRBV10-3; TRBD2 matches at 9 bases. The germline V gene encodes CDR1 ENHRY and CDR2 SYGVKD. With 5 bases clipped from V and 0 bases from J, the junction kept 5 bases outside the gene matches. This CDR3 is 15 amino acids long.